A single sample is the source of the 25 T cell receptor beta chains below, sequenced in a study of regulatory T cells in long-lasting Graves disease. Investigators prepared the TCR beta libraries by applying iRepertoire HTBI primers and Arm-PCR of CDR3 regions. TCRdb re-analysed the multiplex PCR reads in MiXCR, keeping a single row per CDR3 protein. The sample has 420,000 or so distinct CDR3 sequences, roughly a quarter seen once. This sample's time point: persistent/refractory GD, antithyroid drugs over 5 years with positive TRAb. With RNA extracted from PBMCs as input, the TCR library was made. The sequencing here drew on peripheral blood mononuclear cells (PBMCs), taken when the disease was refractory, from a patient treated with antithyroid drugs. All receptors come from a female donor with Graves disease.

At least ten counts were recorded for this clonotype. This chain connects TRBV29-1 to TRBJ2-7; D is perhaps TRBD1 or TRBD2 (5 bases each). From germline, CDR1 is SQVTM and CDR2 ANQGSEA. This CDR3 is built from 14 residues. Trimming removed 5 bases at V and 3 bases at J, with 17 bases between. The CDR3 DNA is TGCAGCGTTAAAAATCCGGGACGGATCTACGAGCAGTACTTC. Translating it yields CSVKNPGRIYEQYF.

Of note for this clonotype: The germline gene is not matched at one end of the junction; a read error may be the cause. The rearrangement links TRBV7-6 to TRBJ2-5; D is ambiguous. The CDR3 runs 14 residues. CDR1 is SGHVS and CDR2 is FNYEAQ in the germline V gene. CDR3: CASSLVGIQETRYF. In nucleotides, the CDR3 is TGTGCCAGCAGCTTAGTGGGTATACAAGAGACCCGGTACTTC. Based on the CDR3 plus reference TRBV7-6 and TRBJ2-5, the full variable domain is GAGVSQSPRYKVTKRGQDVALRCDPISGHVSLYWYRQALGQGPEFLTYFNYEAQQDKSGLPNDRFSAERPEGSISTLTIQRTEQRDSAMYRCASSLVGIQETRYFGPGTRLLVL.

The rearrangement links TRBV6-2 or TRBV6-3 to TRBJ2-7; unclear D gene. CDR3 length: 14 amino acids. In germline, CDR1 is MNHEY, CDR2 SVGEGT. V was clipped by 4 bases and J by 3 bases, with 13 bases between them. CDR3 region: CASSWIDNHYEQYF. The CDR3, as DNA: TGTGCCAGCAGTTGGATCGACAACCACTACGAGCAGTACTTC.

This clonotype has only a few counts. This chain joins TRBV4-2 and TRBJ1-1; TRBD1 matches 7 bases. J was trimmed by 2 bases and V by 2 bases; bases with no gene match: 5. CDR3 length: 15 amino acids. Germline V gene data show CDR1 as LGHNA and CDR2 as YNFKEQ. CDR3 sequence (DNA): TGTGCCAGCAGCCAACCGGGACAGCAAAACACTGAAGCTTTCTTT. Translating it yields CASSQPGQQNTEAFF.

This clonotype was detected ten times or more. The gene calls are TRBV7-2 and TRBJ2-5; D unresolved. CDR1 and CDR2 (germline): SGHTA, FQGNSA. Trimming took off 0 bases at V and 11 bases at J, with 13 bases between the two ends. This CDR3 is built from 13 residues. Here the CDR3 DNA reads TGTGCCAGCAGCTTAGCCGGTCGTCCTGCGCAGTACTTC. Its protein is CASSLAGRPAQYF. Full variable domain (rest looked up from reference TRBV7-2 and TRBJ2-5): GAGVSQSPSNKVTEKGKDVELRCDPISGHTALYWYRQSLGQGLEFLIYFQGNSAPDKSGLPSDRFSAERTGGSVSTLTIQRTQQEDSAVYLCASSLAGRPAQYFGPGTRLLVL.

This chain joins TRBV20-1 and TRBJ2-1, with D perhaps TRBD2 (6 bases). Germline CDR1 is DFQATT and CDR2 is SNEGSKA (reference sequence). The CDR3 is 14 amino acids. V was clipped by 3 bases and J by 3 bases, with 12 bases between them. CDR3 protein: CSASRGILYNEQFF. DNA for the CDR3: TGCAGTGCTAGTCGGGGGATACTCTACAATGAGCAGTTCTTC.

This clonotype was observed many times. The rearrangement joins TRBV24-1 to TRBJ2-5; D remains unclear. Deletions cut 4 bases from V and 3 bases from J, with 11 bases between. The CDR3 contains 14 residues. Germline loops: CDR1 KGHDR, CDR2 SFDVKD. CDR3 sequence (DNA): TGTGCCACCAGTGACCCAGGTCCCGAAGAGACCCAGTACTTC. Amino acid sequence: CATSDPGPEETQYF.

V is TRBV7-3 and J is TRBJ2-7; D could derive from TRBD1 or TRBD2 (5 bases each). The CDR3 totals 14 residues. Looked up from germline, CDR1 is SGHTA and CDR2 is FQGTGA. Trimming took 2 bases from V and 6 from J, leaving 14 bases between them. The CDR3, as DNA: TGTGCCAGCAGCTTAGCAGGGAGTGGGTCCGAGCAGTACTTC. Translated, it gives CASSLAGSGSEQYF.

This clonotype was seen repeatedly, ten times or more. The chain combines TRBV12-3 or TRBV12-4 with TRBJ2-6; unclear D gene. The CDR3 contains 15 residues. The V and J ends lost 3 bases and 0 bases respectively, with 6 bases between them. In DNA form, the CDR3 reads TGTGCCAGCAGTTTGGAGAACTCTGGGGCCAACGTCCTGACTTTC. Encoded protein: CASSLENSGANVLTF.

Regarding this clonotype: A read error may produce the germline difference seen at one junction end. This chain connects TRBV6-2 or TRBV6-3 to TRBJ2-1; 9 nucleotides line up with TRBD2. Germline assignment: CDR1 MNHEY and CDR2 SVGEGT. The CDR3 contains 13 residues. The CDR3 loop is CASRLTSGTEQFF. CDR3 DNA: TGTGCCAGCAGATTGACTAGCGGCACAGAGCAATTCTTC.

CDR3 sequence reads: CSARWGQIAEAFF. The CDR3, as DNA: TGCAGTGCTAGATGGGGGCAGATTGCTGAAGCTTTCTTT. J is TRBJ1-1 and V is TRBV20-1; TRBD1 might be the D (6 bases). This CDR3 comprises 13 residues. Trimming removed 2 bases from V and 6 bases from J, with 13 bases in between. CDR1 and CDR2 (germline): DFQATT, SNEGSKA (reference sequence).

The table lists this clonotype with many counts. J is TRBJ2-4 and V is TRBV28; 11 bases agree with TRBD1. The germline gives CDR1 MDHEN, CDR2 SYDVKM. This CDR3 has 13 residues. V dropped 9 bases and J dropped 6; count of bases not matched to a gene: 4. CDR3 loop: CASRGQGGNIQYF. The CDR3 nucleotides are TGTGCCAGTCGGGGACAGGGGGGAAACATTCAGTACTTC.

The table lists this clonotype with a few counts. V is TRBV28 and J is TRBJ2-2; D is possibly TRBD1 or TRBD2 (5 bases each). CDR1 and CDR2 from the germline V gene are MDHEN and SYDVKM. V was clipped by 6 bases and J by 7 bases, with 18 bases between them. This CDR3 is 15 amino acids long. The DNA of the CDR3 is TGTGCCAGCAGACCTCCCTCGGGACGCTTCGGGGAGCTGTTTTTT. Its translation: CASRPPSGRFGELFF.

The rearrangement joins TRBV10-3 to TRBJ2-7; possibly TRBD2 for D (5 bases). The germline gives CDR1 ENHRY, CDR2 SYGVKD. CDR3 length: 13 residues. The V and J ends lost 3 bases and 6 bases respectively, with 12 bases between them. The CDR3 DNA sequence: TGTGCCATCAGTGAATTGGGCGGGTTCGAGCAGTACTTC. This encodes CAISELGGFEQYF.

This clonotype was found a few times. V usage is TRBV11-2 and J usage is TRBJ1-1, with a tentative D call TRBD1 (6 bases). The germline CDR1 and CDR2 sequences are SGHAT and FQNNGV. Trimming took off 2 bases at V and 4 bases at J, with 11 bases between the two ends. There are 14 residues in the CDR3. CDR3 protein: CASSLPQGPTEAFF. The CDR3 nucleotides read TGTGCCAGCAGCTTACCGCAGGGGCCCACTGAAGCTTTCTTT. The complete variable domain, with remaining parts taken from reference TRBV11-2 and TRBJ1-1, reads EAGVAQSPRYKIIEKRQSVAFWCNPISGHATLYWYQQILGQGPKLLIQFQNNGVVDDSQLPKDRFSAERLKGVDSTLKIQPAKLEDSAVYLCASSLPQGPTEAFFGQGTRLTVV.

Points on this clonotype: This may stem from a read error, because a much larger clone lies one nucleotide away. The chain recombines TRBV28 with TRBJ1-5, with no clear D. CDR3 size: 14 residues. Germline assignment: CDR1 MDHEN and CDR2 SYDVKM. The CDR3 spells CAGSLTGSNQPQHF. As DNA, the CDR3 is TGTGCCGGCAGTTTAACCGGGAGCAATCAGCCCCAGCATTTT.

V and J are TRBV7-2 and TRBJ2-5; the D gene is possibly TRBD2 (6 bases). The end of the DNA aligns better with TRBJ2-1, so the J call may be wrong. Germline CDR1 and CDR2: SGHTA and FQGNSA. This CDR3 has 15 amino acids. The CDR3 reads CASSSDYLPYNEQFF. In DNA form, the CDR3 reads TGTGCCAGCAGCTCGGACTACCTGCCCTACAATGAGCAGTTCTTC.

This clonotype was detected a few times. V usage is TRBV29-1 and J usage is TRBJ1-5; D ambiguous. The CDR3 runs 12 residues. The germline V and J ends were trimmed by 1 base and 4 bases, with 5 bases remaining between them. The germline V gene has CDR1 SQVTM and CDR2 ANQGSEA. CDR3 sequence (DNA): TGCAGCGTTGAAGCCCCGAATCAGCCCCAGCATTTT. This codes for CSVEAPNQPQHF.

This chain connects TRBV5-1 to TRBJ2-7; 7 bases align to TRBD2. CDR1 is SGHRS and CDR2 is YFSETQ in the germline V gene. This CDR3 contains 14 residues. J was trimmed by 6 bases and V by 0 bases; bases with no gene match: 6. The CDR3 loop reads CASSLERGRGEQYF. The CDR3 coding sequence is TGCGCCAGCAGCTTGGAGCGGGGACGGGGCGAGCAGTACTTC.

V is TRBV27 and J is TRBJ2-1; the match to TRBD2 covers 14 bases. Losses at the gene ends were 6 bases for V and 4 bases for J; bases not matched to a gene: 17. This CDR3 comprises 20 residues. Germline V lookup: CDR1 MNHEY, CDR2 SMNVEV (reference sequence). DNA for the CDR3: TGTGCCAGCAGCTCGGGACTAGCGGGAGCGGGAGGTTTTTCTTACAATGAGCAGTTCTTC. Translated, it gives CASSSGLAGAGGFSYNEQFF.

This chain joins TRBV30 and TRBJ2-3; TRBD2 matches 7 bases. The CDR3 has 15 amino acids. After removal of 1 base from V and 5 bases from J, the junction contained 9 bases not matched to a gene. Germline V lookup: CDR1 GTSNPN, CDR2 SVGIG (reference sequence). The CDR3 region is CAWSGASGILDTQYF. Here the CDR3 DNA reads TGTGCCTGGAGTGGGGCCAGCGGGATTCTAGATACGCAGTATTTT.

On this clonotype: One junction end does not reproduce the germline sequence, and a read error may be involved. The chain carries TRBV15 and TRBJ2-5, with 7 bases fitting TRBD1. Germline V CDR1 and CDR2: LNHNV, YYDKDF (reference sequence). CDR3 length: 13 residues. This chain's CDR3 is CVTSRDSQETQCF. CDR3 sequence (DNA): TGTGTCACCAGCAGGGACAGCCAAGAGACCCAGTGCTTC.

This clonotype turned up a few times. The gene calls are TRBV19 and TRBJ1-3; TRBD1 is a possible D gene (5 bases). Germline CDR1 LNHDA, CDR2 SQIVND (reference sequence). V shed 3 bases and J shed 0 bases, with 18 bases lying between them. The CDR3 consists of 18 residues. The CDR3 loop is CASSMPEGRRSSGNTIYF. The DNA for the CDR3 is TGTGCCAGTAGTATGCCAGAGGGGCGCAGAAGCTCTGGAAACACCATATATTTT.

Remarks on this clonotype: A far larger clone is off by one base, so a read error is likely. The V gene is TRBV7-8, the J gene TRBJ1-1, with D tentatively TRBD1 (5 bases). The CDR3 runs to 13 residues. CDR1 is SGHVS, CDR2 FQNEAQ, per germline. CDR3 DNA: TGTGCCAGCAGCTTAGACAGGAACGCTGAAGCTTTCTTT. Its protein product is CASSLDRNAEAFF.

This clonotype was counted many times. This chain links TRBV12-3 or TRBV12-4 with TRBJ1-5, with 10 bases lining up with TRBD1. J was trimmed by 1 base and V by 5 bases; bases with no gene match: 11. The CDR3 extends over 18 amino acids. The CDR3 loop reads CASSLRDRGPGSNQPQHF. The CDR3 bases are TGTGCCAGCAGTCTCCGAGACAGGGGGCCGGGCAGCAATCAGCCCCAGCATTTT.